The 11 T cell receptor beta chains below come from one sample, sequenced in a study of blood T cell repertoires in COVID-19. The method was immunoSEQ multiplex PCR; TCRdb's version includes in-frame clones alone and lacks a portion of them. The sample has 300,000 or so clones, 87% seen once. The sample taken for sequencing was PBMCs or T cells enriched from blood (not recorded which). These TCRs come from a woman aged 25-40 years who had recovered from COVID-19.

The chain uses TRBV28 and TRBJ1-5; the D gene is possibly TRBD1 (5 bases). The CDR3 has 14 amino acids. The germline CDR1 and CDR2 sequences are MDHEN and SYDVKM. V dropped 5 bases and J dropped 3 bases, with 11 bases sitting between them. DNA of the CDR3: TGTGCCAGCAGTCAGGGCGGCACCAATCAGCCCCAGCATTTT. It is translated as CASSQGGTNQPQHF.

This clone was seen just once. V and J are TRBV29-1 and TRBJ2-1, with 10 bases lining up with TRBD2. The CDR3 loop spans 13 amino acids. The germline V gene encodes CDR1 SQVTM and CDR2 ANQGSEA. Trimming took 7 bases from V and 5 from J; bases not matched to a gene: 5. The DNA for the CDR3 is TGCAGCGCAGGACTAGCGGAAGACAATGAGCAGTTCTTC. Translated: CSAGLAEDNEQFF.

The count of this clone is one. The chain employs TRBV7-9 and TRBJ1-4; 7 bases line up with TRBD1. Germline CDR1 reads SEHNR; CDR2 reads FQNEAQ (reference sequence). This CDR3 contains 16 residues. V shed 0 bases, J shed 8 bases, and the junction held 9 bases outside the gene matches. Here the CDR3 DNA reads TGTGCCAGCAGCTTAGCGGTACAGGGGTCCCGGGAAAAACTGTTTTTT. This sequence encodes CASSLAVQGSREKLFF.

The rearrangement joins TRBV12-3 or TRBV12-4 to TRBJ1-5, with 7 positions matching TRBD1. The CDR3 has 13 amino acids. V lost 6 bases, J lost 8 bases, and 7 bases stayed unmatched. The CDR3 loop is CASRTGEREPQHF. CDR3 DNA sequence: TGTGCCAGCAGAACAGGGGAAAGGGAGCCCCAGCATTTT.

The genes are TRBV30 and TRBJ1-1; 9 bases align to TRBD1. V dropped 3 bases and J dropped 12; count of bases not matched to a gene: 11. Germline loops: CDR1 GTSNPN, CDR2 SVGIG (reference sequence). This CDR3 region has 13 residues. The CDR3 here is CAWRVNTGTGTFF. The CDR3 region has the DNA TGTGCCTGGAGGGTCAATACCGGGACAGGGACTTTCTTT.

This sequence joins TRBV18 and TRBJ1-5; TRBD1 agrees at 7 bases. The CDR3 has 15 residues. V lost 1 base and J lost 5; bases outside the gene matches: 5. Germline V CDR1 and CDR2: KGHSH, LQKENI. CDR3 sequence: CASSPRGTVDQPQHF. In nucleotides, the CDR3 is TGTGCCAGCTCACCACGAGGGACAGTCGATCAGCCCCAGCATTTT.

This chain uses TRBV4-2 with TRBJ2-5; no clear D. Trimming shortened V by 3 bases and J by 4 bases, and 9 bases separated the two germline ends. Germline V lookup: CDR1 LGHNA, CDR2 YNFKEQ. The CDR3 covers 13 residues. The CDR3 nucleotides read TGTGCCAGCAGCCAGTCCGTCCTAGAGACCCAGTACTTC. Its protein is CASSQSVLETQYF.

This chain uses TRBV11-1 with TRBJ1-1, with a possible D match to TRBD1 (5 bases). The CDR3 totals 14 residues. Trimming cost V 1 base and J 3 bases, with 9 bases left between them. From germline, CDR1 is SGHAT and CDR2 FQDESV (reference sequence). CDR3 nucleotide sequence: TGTGCCAGCAGCTTAGGTGGCAGGGACACTGAAGCTTTCTTT. Translating it yields CASSLGGRDTEAFF.

The chain recombines TRBV7-6 with TRBJ2-3, with TRBD1 as a possible D gene (5 bases). CDR1 and CDR2 from the germline V gene are SGHVS and FNYEAQ. The length of the CDR3 is 15 residues. V dropped 1 base and J dropped 6 bases, with 14 bases sitting between them. Written as DNA, the CDR3 is TGTGCCAGCAGCTTAGGAATTTGGGGCGCGGATACGCAGTATTTT. As protein: CASSLGIWGADTQYF.

This chain connects TRBV5-1 to TRBJ1-4; tentative D call: TRBD1 (6 bases). The CDR3 is made up of 19 amino acids. Germline V gene sequence: CDR1 SGHRS, CDR2 YFSETQ. Trimming stripped 3 bases from V and 1 base from J, with 22 bases between. The CDR3 DNA follows: TGCGCCAGCAGCTCGGGTGAAGACAGGCCGAGGGAAACTAATGAAAAACTGTTTTTT. Amino acid sequence: CASSSGEDRPRETNEKLFF.

Points on this clone: Compared with germline, one end of the junction differs, possibly owing to a read error. The chain uses TRBV7-7 and TRBJ2-2; maybe TRBD1 (6 bases). The germline V gene has CDR1 SSHAT and CDR2 FNYEAQ (reference sequence). The CDR3 covers 14 residues. The CDR3 region has the DNA TGTGCTAGCAGCGTAATACAGGGAACCGGGGAGCTGTTTTTT. Protein sequence: CASSVIQGTGELFF.